This T cell receptor beta chain was sequenced for a study of regulatory T cells in long-lasting Graves disease. Findings of the study overall: Persistent Graves' cases showed lower TCR diversity than newly diagnosed cases.

As to this clonotype: Antigen unknown.

CDR3 regions were amplified by Arm-PCR using iRepertoire HTBI primers to build TCR beta libraries. Each CDR3 protein is one row after TCRdb ran MiXCR on the multiplex PCR reads. The sample includes roughly 520,000 distinct CDR3 sequences, approximately 12% of them seen just once. Regarding time point: newly diagnosed GD, antithyroid drugs for less than 3 months. From RNA extracted from PBMCs, the TCR library was made. The CDR3 length is 17 residues. The V gene's germline CDR1 is SGHDT and CDR2 YYEEEE. The V and J ends lost 2 bases and 6 bases, in that order; junction bases with no gene match: 15. The sample also formed part of further work on T cells in Graves' hyperthyroidism and ophthalmopathy.

This sample comprised peripheral blood mononuclear cells (PBMCs), obtained at new diagnosis, from a patient treated with antithyroid drugs. This TCR derives from a woman younger than 45 with Graves disease. This rearrangement joins TRBV5-6 to TRBJ2-7; 9 bases map to TRBD2. CDR3 residues: CASSFWGGRAPLREQYF. The CDR3 DNA reads as TGTGCCAGCAGCTTCTGGGGCGGGAGGGCCCCCCTTCGCGAGCAGTACTTC. Filled out from reference TRBV5-6 and TRBJ2-7, the complete variable domain reads DAGVTQSPTHLIKTRGQQVTLRCSPKSGHDTVSWYQQALGQGPQFIFQYYEEEERQRGNFPDRFSGHQFPNYSSELNVNALLLGDSALYLCASSFWGGRAPLREQYFGPGTRLTVT.